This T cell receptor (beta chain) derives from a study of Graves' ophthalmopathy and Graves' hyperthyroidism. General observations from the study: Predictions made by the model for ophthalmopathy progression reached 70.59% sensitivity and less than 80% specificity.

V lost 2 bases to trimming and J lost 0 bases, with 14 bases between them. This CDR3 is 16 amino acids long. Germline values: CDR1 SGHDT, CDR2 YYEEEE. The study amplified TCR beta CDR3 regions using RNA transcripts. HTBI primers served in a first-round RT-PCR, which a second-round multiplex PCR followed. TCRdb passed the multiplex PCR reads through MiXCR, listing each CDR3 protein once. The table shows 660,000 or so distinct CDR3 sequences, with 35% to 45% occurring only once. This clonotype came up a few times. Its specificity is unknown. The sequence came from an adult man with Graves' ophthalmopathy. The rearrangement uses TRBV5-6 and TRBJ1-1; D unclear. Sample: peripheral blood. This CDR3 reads CASSFSHLKVNTEAFF. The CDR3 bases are TGTGCCAGCAGCTTTTCCCATCTGAAGGTGAACACTGAAGCTTTCTTT. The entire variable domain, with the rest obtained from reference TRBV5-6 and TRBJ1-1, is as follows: DAGVTQSPTHLIKTRGQQVTLRCSPKSGHDTVSWYQQALGQGPQFIFQYYEEEERQRGNFPDRFSGHQFPNYSSELNVNALLLGDSALYLCASSFSHLKVNTEAFFGQGTRLTVV.